These 15 T cell receptor beta chains share one sample of origin, sequenced in a study of OX40 agonist ivuxolimab in advanced cancers. The method was immunoSEQ multiplex PCR; TCRdb's version includes in-frame clones alone and lacks a portion of them. The table lists tens of thousands of clones, about four fifths of them singletons, with about 10% in the top ten. This sample comprised CD4+ or CD8+ T cells sorted from blood, obtained in a trial of the OX40 agonist ivuxolimab. The receptors stem from an adult with an advanced solid tumor such as melanoma, head and neck, liver or kidney cancer.

This clone was seen just once. This chain joins TRBV7-2 and TRBJ1-2; no definite D call. V was pared by 5 bases and J by 5 bases, with 21 bases between. Germline loops: CDR1 SGHTA, CDR2 FQGNSA. This CDR3 is built from 16 residues. The CDR3 protein is CASSQEGATGRYGYTF. The CDR3 DNA follows: TGTGCCAGCAGCCAGGAGGGAGCAACCGGTCGGTATGGCTACACCTTC.

The chain couples TRBV7-9 to TRBJ2-7; TRBD2 matches at 10 bases. The J segment lost 5 bases and the V segment lost 6 bases, leaving 10 bases of the junction unmatched. The CDR3 spans 15 residues. In germline, CDR1 is SEHNR, CDR2 FQNEAQ (reference sequence). For the CDR3, the DNA is TGTGCCAGCAGTTTTCTAGCGGGAGCAAGGAACGAGCAGTACTTC. It yields the protein CASSFLAGARNEQYF.

The chain joins TRBV6-1 to TRBJ2-1; 9 bases match TRBD2. Looked up from germline, CDR1 is MNHNS and CDR2 is SASEGT. This CDR3 spans 15 amino acids. V was clipped by 2 bases and J by 9 bases; unmatched bases: 8. The CDR3 region has the DNA TGTGCCAGCAGTGAACTAGCGGGAAATAGGTTTGAGCAGTTCTTC. It translates to CASSELAGNRFEQFF.

V usage is TRBV5-1 and J usage is TRBJ2-1; D may be TRBD1 or TRBD2 (7 bases each). V was pared by 3 bases and J by 7 bases, with 17 bases between. In germline, CDR1 is SGHRS, CDR2 YFSETQ. The CDR3 totals 15 residues. CDR3 amino acids: CASSWGGQSANEQFF. In DNA form, the CDR3 reads TGCGCCAGCAGCTGGGGGGGACAGAGCGCTAATGAGCAGTTCTTC.

This chain uses TRBV23-1 with TRBJ2-7; the match to TRBD2 covers 11 bases. TRBV23-1 carries the ORF label, with uncertain function. The J segment lost 4 bases and the V segment lost 4 bases, leaving 9 bases of the junction unmatched. The CDR3 runs 16 residues. The CDR3 protein is CASSRFLGTSGYEQYF. The CDR3 nucleotides are TGCGCCAGCAGTCGATTCCTGGGGACTAGCGGATACGAGCAGTACTTC.

This clone was observed once. This chain uses TRBV2 with TRBJ1-1; tentative D call: TRBD1 (5 bases). Germline CDR1 and CDR2: SNHLY and FYNNEI. With 3 bases removed from V and 1 base from J, the gap between germline ends came to 12 bases. The CDR3 spans 15 residues. Here the CDR3 reads CASSDSSGWNTEAFF. CDR3 DNA: TGTGCCAGCAGTGACTCATCAGGGTGGAACACTGAAGCTTTCTTT.

This chain joins TRBV6-1 and TRBJ1-2; TRBD1 aligns across 7 bases. V lost 1 base and J lost 7; bases outside the gene matches: 6. Germline values: CDR1 MNHNS, CDR2 SASEGT. CDR3 length equals 14 residues. CDR3 in amino acids: CASSEEAGGAGYTF. In DNA form, the CDR3 reads TGTGCCAGCAGTGAAGAGGCAGGGGGTGCTGGCTACACCTTC.

The chain has TRBV14 and TRBJ1-2; D possibly corresponds to TRBD1 (5 bases). With 10 bases removed from V and 1 base from J, the gap between germline ends came to 7 bases. The CDR3 totals 11 residues. Germline loops: CDR1 SGHDN, CDR2 FVKESK. The CDR3 DNA reads as TGTGCCACACAGGTTAACTATGGCTACACCTTC. It codes for CATQVNYGYTF.

The chain combines TRBV7-2 with TRBJ2-1, with 7 bases identical to TRBD1. Germline V CDR1 and CDR2: SGHTA, FQGNSA. The CDR3 has 12 amino acids. V trimming: 1 base; J trimming: 15 bases; junction bases outside the gene matches: 6. Here the CDR3 DNA reads TGTGCCAGCAGCTTAGTCCAGGGGGTGCGGTTCTTC. Protein product: CASSLVQGVRFF.

The rearrangement joins TRBV4-1 to TRBJ2-1, with 10 bases fitting TRBD2. The CDR3 extends over 17 amino acids. Germline lookup yields CDR1 MGHRA and CDR2 YSYEKL. The trim removed 0 bases at V and 8 bases at J, leaving 10 bases unmatched. The CDR3 protein is CASSQEPLAGNRHEQFF. The CDR3 DNA reads TGCGCCAGCAGCCAAGAACCACTAGCGGGAAATCGGCATGAGCAGTTCTTC.

The gene calls are TRBV6-5 and TRBJ1-6, with 11 bases aligning to TRBD1. V lost 6 bases and J lost 9; bases outside the gene matches: 4. The CDR3 runs 14 residues. CDR1 and CDR2 (germline): MNHEY, SVGAGI. The CDR3 spells CASRRTGGGSPLHF. The CDR3 bases are TGTGCCAGCAGACGGACAGGGGGCGGTTCACCCCTCCACTTT.

The genes are TRBV2 and TRBJ2-5; D possibly matches TRBD1 or TRBD2 (5 bases each). The germline V gene has CDR1 SNHLY and CDR2 FYNNEI. The CDR3 is made up of 12 amino acids. Trimming pared 6 bases from V and 3 bases from J, leaving 8 bases between. CDR3 sequence: CASRGPEETQYF. CDR3 in DNA: TGTGCCAGCAGGGGACCCGAAGAGACCCAGTACTTC.

The chain recombines TRBV4-1 with TRBJ2-1; 8 nucleotides agree with TRBD2. V trimming: 1 base; J trimming: 4 bases; junction bases outside the gene matches: 6. CDR3 length: 16 amino acids. The germline V gene encodes CDR1 MGHRA and CDR2 YSYEKL. For the CDR3, the DNA is TGCGCCAGCAGCCAAGCGGGGGTAGCGGGATACAATGAGCAGTTCTTC. It is translated as CASSQAGVAGYNEQFF.

The gene calls are TRBV6-1 and TRBJ2-7, with D uncertain. Per the germline V gene, CDR1 is MNHNS and CDR2 is SASEGT. The CDR3 sequence is 16 residues long. Trimming shortened V by 4 bases and J by 0 bases, and 16 bases separated the two germline ends. The CDR3 protein is CASSVLGSQPSYEQYF. The CDR3 nucleotides are TGTGCCAGCAGTGTCCTAGGGTCCCAGCCCTCCTACGAGCAGTACTTC.

This clone was recorded once. J is TRBJ1-1 and V is TRBV19; D remains unclear. The CDR3 runs to 14 residues. CDR1 and CDR2 from the germline V gene are LNHDA and SQIVND (reference sequence). The V end was cut by 4 bases, the J end by 5 bases, with 14 bases between. CDR3 nucleotides: TGTGCCAGTAGTAAGACCACCCTGGGTACTGAAGCTTTCTTT. Its translation is CASSKTTLGTEAFF. Full variable domain (remainder filled in from reference TRBV19 and TRBJ1-1): DGGITQSPKYLFRKEGQNVTLSCEQNLNHDAMYWYRQDPGQGLRLIYYSQIVNDFQKGDIAEGYSVSREKKESFPLTVTSAQKNPTAFYLCASSKTTLGTEAFFGQGTRLTVV.